Each of the 9 T cell receptor beta chains below was sequenced from the same sample in a study of Ad26.COV2.S vaccination and SARS-CoV-2 variants. Using immunoSEQ multiplex PCR, the repertoire was profiled, and TCRdb retains in-frame clones only, with some absent. The sample consists of around 310,000 clones, approximately 87% of them appearing once. Sample treatment: approximately 18 received Ad26.COV2.S at low or high dose, single or two shots; roughly five received placebo; per-sample allocation not given. All samples were drawn on day 63, counting from the first vaccine or placebo injection. Sequencing was performed on peripheral blood, taken in a trial of Ad26.COV2.S vaccine versus placebo. These TCRs come from a person aged 18-60 years who received the Ad26.COV2.S COVID-19 vaccine or a placebo.

The V call is TRBV4-2, the J call TRBJ2-3; D unclear. This CDR3 spans 13 amino acids. Trimming removed 4 bases from V and 3 bases from J, with 8 bases in between. CDR1 is LGHNA, CDR2 YNFKEQ, per germline. The CDR3 reads CASSPDPTDTQYF. The DNA for the CDR3 is TGTGCCAGCAGCCCGGACCCTACAGATACGCAGTATTTT.

The chain joins TRBV19 to TRBJ1-1; 8 positions agree with TRBD1. This CDR3 has 15 residues. V dropped 1 base and J dropped 4; count of bases not matched to a gene: 5. Germline values: CDR1 LNHDA, CDR2 SQIVND (reference sequence). CDR3 sequence: CASSIGTGLGTEAFF. DNA of the CDR3: TGTGCCAGTAGTATAGGGACAGGGTTGGGCACTGAAGCTTTCTTT.

CDR3 sequence: CASSPLTGGNTEAFF. The CDR3 DNA follows: TGTGCCAGCTCACCTCTGACAGGGGGGAACACTGAAGCTTTCTTT. This sequence joins TRBV18 and TRBJ1-1, with 9 bases aligning to TRBD1. The CDR3 covers 15 residues. V shed 3 bases and J 1 base; nucleotides not matched to a gene: 3. Per germline, CDR1 KGHSH and CDR2 LQKENI.

The V and J genes are TRBV7-9 and TRBJ1-1; TRBD1 aligns across 7 bases. CDR3 length equals 13 residues. The ends lost 5 bases at V and 5 bases at J; junction bases unmatched: 5. Per the germline V gene, CDR1 is SEHNR and CDR2 is FQNEAQ (reference sequence). The CDR3 reads CASSQTGLTEAFF. The DNA of the CDR3 is TGTGCCAGCAGCCAGACAGGGTTGACTGAAGCTTTCTTT.

This chain links TRBV11-1 with TRBJ1-2; tentatively, D is TRBD1 (6 bases). Germline V gene lookup returns CDR1 SGHAT and CDR2 FQDESV (reference sequence). Trimming took 4 bases from V and 4 from J, leaving 10 bases between them. CDR3 length equals 13 residues. The DNA of the CDR3 is TGTGCCAGCAGCTCTCCACAGGGCTATGGCTACACCTTC. Translated: CASSSPQGYGYTF.

The chain carries TRBV5-6 and TRBJ1-1; TRBD1 is a possible D gene (6 bases). The V gene lost 0 bases and the J gene lost 6 bases, with 12 bases spanning the gap. Germline V lookup: CDR1 SGHDT, CDR2 YYEEEE. The CDR3 runs 14 residues. This CDR3 reads CASSLAAGAAEAFF. The DNA of the CDR3 is TGTGCCAGCAGCTTGGCCGCGGGGGCGGCTGAAGCTTTCTTT.

V usage is TRBV30 and J usage is TRBJ2-5, with D possibly being TRBD2 (5 bases). The CDR3 length is 14 residues. Germline CDR1 GTSNPN, CDR2 SVGIG (reference sequence). Trimming removed 5 bases from V and 5 bases from J, with 18 bases in between. The CDR3 DNA reads as TGTGCCTGGGACCCTAGAGGGATCGGGGAGACCCAGTACTTC. Translating gives CAWDPRGIGETQYF.

The chain combines TRBV4-1 with TRBJ1-5, with D tentatively TRBD1 (5 bases). V gave up 0 bases and J gave up 3 bases, with 9 bases separating them. Looked up from germline, CDR1 is MGHRA and CDR2 is YSYEKL. The CDR3 extends over 15 amino acids. The CDR3 is CASSQDPGINQPQHF. CDR3 DNA sequence: TGCGCCAGCAGCCAAGACCCAGGGATCAATCAGCCCCAGCATTTT.

This clone came up once. This rearrangement joins TRBV6-5 to TRBJ1-2; 8 bases agree with TRBD1. CDR1 and CDR2 (germline): MNHEY, SVGAGI. The CDR3 has 15 residues. Trimming removed 4 bases from V and 2 bases from J; junction bases left unmatched: 6. The CDR3 DNA sequence: TGTGCCAGCAGTTCCACAGGGGGTTTAAACTATGGCTACACCTTC. It translates to CASSSTGGLNYGYTF.